Listed below are T cell receptor beta chains from one sample, sequenced in a study of monozygotic twins with inflammatory bowel disease. From the 5' RACE reads, TCRdb lists one entry per CDR3 protein and no DNA. This specimen shows about 170,000 distinct CDR3 sequences; the ten leading clones hold over 2.5%. Sequencing input: blood. These receptors all come from a human donor with ulcerative colitis or Crohn's disease, or a healthy co-twin of an affected twin (not recorded which). Both conserved end residues are part of each CDR3. Each record gives: V gene, J gene, CDR3 protein.

>TRBV27|TRBJ1-6
CASSPYVDSPLHF
>TRBV27|TRBJ2-2
CASSLRLPPGELFF
>TRBV5-4|TRBJ2-7
CASSLTGVYEQYF
>TRBV14|TRBJ1-2
CASSQDLQGEGYTF
>TRBV7-8|TRBJ1-6
CASSLNGRSSPLHF
>TRBV2|TRBJ1-6
CAGGGSYNSPLHF
>TRBV6-2/TRBV6-3|TRBJ1-1
CASSPGQGVPGEAFF
>TRBV7-8|TRBJ1-2
CASSLGISNYGYTF
>TRBV5-6|TRBJ2-3
CASRVSGSGDTQYF
>TRBV24-1|TRBJ2-1
CATSANLLGLAESDEQFF
>TRBV11-1|TRBJ2-7
CASSLPYLGTGNPYEQYF
>TRBV27|TRBJ2-7
CASSVLAASSYEQYF
>TRBV28|TRBJ1-4
CASSPITGLDEKLFF
>TRBV30|TRBJ1-5
CAWSVGRDQPQHF
>TRBV5-1|TRBJ2-5
CASSYTFASGQETQYF
>TRBV6-5|TRBJ2-7
CASSYSGGRWVYEQYF
>TRBV5-1|TRBJ2-3
CASSLEGGGHRNTDTQYF
>TRBV20-1|TRBJ1-5
CSARQGTNQPQHF
>TRBV4-3|TRBJ2-1
CASSQGGRGDEQFF
>TRBV7-8|TRBJ2-3
CASSRGRTDTQYF
>TRBV29-1|TRBJ2-7
CSVGSGSYEQYF
>TRBV10-3|TRBJ2-2
CATLGAAHTGELFF
>TRBV9|TRBJ2-1
CASSETTSGESSDNEQFF
>TRBV7-3|TRBJ2-5
CASSLNKAGPSETQYF
>TRBV5-1|TRBJ1-1
CASSRFIGGTEAFF
>TRBV6-5|TRBJ2-7
CASSSTRTGSSYEQYF
>TRBV12-5|TRBJ2-3
CASGSSGTDTQYF